This entry lists 27 T cell receptor delta chains sequenced from one sample in a study of γδ T cells in repeated Plasmodium falciparum infection. TCRdb re-called the multiplex PCR reads using CATT. Here the sample spans around 52,000 delta-chain clones, over 1.5% being singletons. Vgamma9/Vdelta2+ and Vdelta2-negative gammadelta T cells were flow-sorted from PBMC for bulk sequencing. The sample comprised gamma-delta T cells from blood. Every receptor here comes from a pool of human donors (malaria-infected and uninfected, not separated).

Only a few counts were recorded for this clone. With a far larger clone one base away, a read error is the likely cause. This sample includes further DNA sequences coding for the same CDR3. The chain couples TRDV1 to TRDJ1, with 10 bases that match TRDD3. This CDR3 comprises 21 residues. The germline V gene has CDR1 TSWWSYY and CDR2 QGS. J gave up 6 bases and V 0 bases, and 22 bases lay outside the gene matches. Here the CDR3 DNA reads TGTGCTCTTGGGGAACTTTGTGGGTGCCTGGGGGATATAGGGCGGGGGCATAAACTCATCTTT. Its translation: CALGELCGCLGDIGRGHKLIF.

This clone was seen more than once but under ten times. TCRdb pairs this DNA with a much larger clone's protein that differs at residue 9, likely a read error; the protein shown was translated from the DNA. The genes are TRDV1 and TRDJ1, with D possibly TRDD3 on 5 matching bases. TCRdb supplies no J gene; here it was assigned by aligning the nucleotide sequence to germline. CDR1 is TSWWSYY and CDR2 is QGS in the germline V gene. The CDR3 contains 14 residues. Trimming took off 1 base at V and 7 bases at J, with 13 bases between the two ends. The DNA of the CDR3 is TGTGCTCTTGGGGAACGGATCTGGGAGGCTAAACTCATCTTT. It yields the protein CALGERIWEAKLIF.

Turning to this clone: The protein in TCRdb stems from a much larger clone and differs at residue 18 from this DNA's translation, likely a read error; here the protein is translated from the DNA. No J gene was named, though the V gene is TRDV3; the table's D call, TRDD3, was not checked against the DNA. This CDR3 contains 20 residues. Germline CDR1 TVYSNPD, CDR2 GDNSRS (reference sequence). The CDR3: CAFCCPVPWRWGRNTDKPIF. The CDR3 coding sequence is TGTGCCTTTTGCTGTCCTGTCCCGTGGAGGTGGGGGAGAAACACCGATAAACCCATCTTT.

There are a few counts of this clone. TCRdb's protein for this DNA is that of a much larger clone and differs from the translation at residue 8, likely a read error; the protein shown is the DNA translation. The chain has TRDV2 and TRDJ1; D gene ambiguous. This CDR3 contains 16 residues. V lost 3 bases and J lost 0, with 16 bases in between. The germline CDR1 and CDR2 sequences are GEAIGNYY and EKD. For the CDR3, the DNA is TGTGCCTGTGACGCTCTATATGCCTTGTACACCGATAAACTCATCTTT. This sequence encodes CACDALYALYTDKLIF.

As for this clone: The translation of this DNA and the TCRdb protein of a much larger clone differ at residue 8, probably owing to a read error; the protein shown here is translated from the DNA. The rearrangement links TRDV1 to TRDJ1, with a possible D match to TRDD3 (6 bases). CDR1 is TSWWSYY and CDR2 is QGS in the germline V gene. V lost 0 bases, J lost 3 bases, and 41 bases lay in between. The CDR3 contains 25 residues. CDR3 sequence: CALGELRCTTLPLLSLGIEADKLIF. Written as DNA, the CDR3 is TGTGCTCTTGGGGAACTTAGATGCACCACACTACCCCTCTTATCGCTGGGGATCGAGGCCGATAAACTCATCTTT.

In regard to this clone: TCRdb attributes to this sequence the protein of a much larger clone, which differs from the DNA translation at residue 11; a read error is likely, and the protein displayed is translated from the DNA. The V call is TRDV2, the J call TRDJ1, with 8 bases fitting TRDD3. CDR3 length equals 29 residues. The V and J ends lost 3 bases and 0 bases, in that order; junction bases with no gene match: 47. The germline gives CDR1 GEAIGNYY, CDR2 EKD. This CDR3 reads CACDPAFRPNRVEPLLGADADLYTDKLIF. The CDR3 nucleotides are TGTGCCTGTGACCCTGCCTTCCGGCCCAATAGAGTAGAGCCCTTACTGGGGGCCGACGCTGACCTATACACCGATAAACTCATCTTT.

On this clone: TCRdb lists the protein of a much larger clone for this DNA, which differs at residue 7, so this is likely a read error; the protein given here is translated from the DNA itself. The chain couples TRDV2 to TRDJ1; D is undetermined. Deletions cut 3 bases from V and 0 bases from J, with 16 bases between. CDR3 size: 16 residues. Germline V lookup: CDR1 GEAIGNYY, CDR2 EKD. CDR3 sequence reads: CACDSTRSTHTDKLIF. CDR3 sequence (DNA): TGTGCCTGTGACTCGACCCGATCAACTCACACCGATAAACTCATCTTT.

This clone was counted between two and nine times. The amino acid sequence in TCRdb belongs to a much larger clone and departs from this DNA's translation at residue 3, likely a sequencing read error; the sequence shown is translated from the DNA. J is TRDJ1 and V is TRDV3, with 7 bases matching TRDD3. In the absence of a J gene in TCRdb, the DNA was matched to germline to assign it here. CDR1 is TVYSNPD and CDR2 is GDNSRS in the germline V gene (reference sequence). This CDR3 comprises 24 residues. V lost 5 bases and J lost 0; bases outside the gene matches: 39. CDR3 nucleotide sequence: TGTGCCATTCGGAAACCAAAATACGTTCATTATGGAGGATACGGTAGAACAAACACCGATAAACTCATCTTT. It translates to CAIRKPKYVHYGGYGRTNTDKLIF.

This clone was counted only a few times. TCRdb shows a much larger clone's protein in place of this DNA's translation, and the two differ at residue 15, likely through a read error; the protein shown is translated from the DNA. This chain links TRDV1 with TRDJ1; no firm D call. This CDR3 spans 19 amino acids. Germline V CDR1 and CDR2: TSWWSYY, QGS. For the CDR3, the DNA is TGTGCTCTTGGGGACAATAAATTTCGCTGTTCCCCGTACACCGGTAAACTCATCTTT. As protein: CALGDNKFRCSPYTGKLIF.

This clone showed up just a few times. The chain is built from TRDV1 and TRDJ1; 8 bases agree with TRDD3. Trimming took 0 bases from V and 0 from J; bases not matched to a gene: 9. Germline values: CDR1 TSWWSYY, CDR2 QGS. The CDR3 spans 18 residues. This CDR3 reads CALGELGRGYWYTDKLIF. CDR3 bases: TGTGCTCTTGGGGAACTAGGCCGGGGATACTGGTACACCGATAAACTCATCTTT.

This clone was recorded a few times. The TCRdb protein, from a much larger clone, departs from this DNA's translation at residue 17, likely by read error; the protein shown derives from the DNA. V usage is TRDV1 and J usage is TRDJ1; 8 bases are a match to TRDD3. Here the J gene came from matching the DNA to germline, since TCRdb omits it. The CDR3 runs 21 residues. In germline, CDR1 is TSWWSYY, CDR2 QGS. The CDR3 here is CALGSRLKGQLLGAYTGKLIF. DNA of the CDR3: TGTGCTCTTGGGTCACGGTTAAAGGGACAACTACTGGGGGCGTACACCGGTAAACTCATCTTT.

This clone appeared many times. TCRdb has a much larger clone's protein, which differs at residue 13 from the translation of this DNA, likely because of a read error; what is shown is the protein translated from the DNA. The chain carries TRDV2 and TRDJ1, with 8 positions matching TRDD3. TCRdb leaves out the J gene; it was filled in here by matching the DNA to germline. Germline V gene data show CDR1 as GEAIGNYY and CDR2 as EKD. Trimming removed 2 bases from V and 0 bases from J; junction bases left unmatched: 19. This CDR3 has 20 residues. CDR3: CACDIDRPRGDRRYTDKLIF. CDR3 bases: TGTGCCTGTGACATTGACCGGCCTCGGGGGGATAGAAGGTACACCGATAAACTCATCTTT.

To note about this clone: TCRdb shows a much larger clone's protein in place of this DNA's translation, and the two differ at residue 10, likely through a read error; the protein shown is translated from the DNA. This chain joins TRDV1 and TRDJ1, with D maybe TRDD3 (6 bases). As TCRdb names no J gene, one was assigned here on the basis of a DNA match to germline. V gave up 1 base and J gave up 10 bases, with 37 bases separating them. The CDR3 length is 21 residues. Germline lookup yields CDR1 TSWWSYY and CDR2 QGS. CDR3 protein: CALGERERLRSNGGELPGLIF. As DNA, the CDR3 is TGTGCTCTTGGGGAACGAGAGCGCCTACGTTCGAACGGGGGGGAACTGCCCGGACTCATCTTT.

As to this clone: A far larger clone differs by one base, so this is likely a read error. In the same sample, other DNA sequences code for this CDR3. The chain combines TRDV1 with TRDJ1; D gene ambiguous. Here the J gene came from matching the DNA to germline, since TCRdb omits it. CDR3 length: 23 residues. Germline V CDR1 and CDR2: TSWWSYY, QGS. CDR3 nucleotides: TGTGCTCTTGGGGAAGACCCGTCCCCTCTCTATAAGTCATTCTCCCCATACACCGATGAACTCATCTTT. It encodes CALGEDPSPLYKSFSPYTDELIF.

The called J gene is TRDJ1, whereas the V gene has no call. This CDR3 contains 12 residues. CDR3 DNA: TGCTCTGCGCCTTCCCTGACCGATAAACTCATCTTT. Translating gives CSAPSLTDKLIF.

This clone was picked up many times. A far bigger clonotype differs at one base, so this is likely a read error. The identical CDR3 is also encoded by other nucleotide sequences in the sample. This sequence joins TRDV3 and TRDJ1; TRDD3 matches at 7 bases. Unmatched junction bases numbered 36, after V lost 2 bases and J lost 0 bases. This CDR3 has 24 amino acids. Germline V gene lookup returns CDR1 TVYSNPD and CDR2 GDNSRS (reference sequence). The CDR3: CAFRKPKYVHYGGYGRTNTDKLIF. The CDR3 region has the DNA TGTGCCTTTCGGAAACCAAAATACGTTCATTATGGAGGATACGGTAGGACAAACACCGATAAACTCATCTTT.

This clone was seen a few times. TCRdb's protein, taken from a much larger clone, differs from this DNA's translation at residue 17, likely owing to a read error; the protein displayed comes from the DNA. V gene TRDV3 combines with J gene TRDJ1; 10 bases are shared with TRDD3. Germline V gene sequence: CDR1 TVYSNPD, CDR2 GDNSRS (reference sequence). The CDR3 is 21 residues long. The CDR3 region is CAFMALRYTGGSPSRTAKLIF. The CDR3 coding sequence is TGTGCCTTTATGGCCCTACGATATACTGGGGGATCACCCTCACGAACCGCTAAACTCATCTTT.

On this clone itself: The TCRdb protein, from a much larger clone, departs from this DNA's translation at residue 3, likely by read error; the protein shown derives from the DNA. The chain employs TRDV1 and TRDJ1, with TRDD3 as a possible D gene (6 bases). Because TCRdb records no J gene, it was assigned here through a match of the DNA to germline. Germline values: CDR1 TSWWSYY, CDR2 QGS. The CDR3 consists of 23 residues. DNA of the CDR3: TGTGCTATTGGGGAATTTATCCCTACTGTCCCCCCCTACCGTGGGGGCACAACCGATAAACTCATCTTT. It translates to CAIGEFIPTVPPYRGGTTDKLIF.

This clone was seen repeatedly, ten times or more. The protein TCRdb lists belongs to a much larger clone and differs from this DNA's translation at residue 5, which points to a read error; the protein shown is made from the DNA. The rearrangement links TRDV1 to TRDJ1; 13 nucleotides match TRDD3. V trimming: 5 bases; J trimming: 1 base; junction bases outside the gene matches: 10. From germline, CDR1 is TSWWSYY and CDR2 QGS. CDR3 size: 18 residues. This CDR3 reads CALGKPPYWGIRTDKLIF. CDR3 sequence (DNA): TGTGCTCTTGGGAAACCTCCGTACTGGGGGATACGCACCGATAAACTCATCTTT.

Worth noting for this clone: This DNA translates differently at residue 20 from the TCRdb protein, which is that of a much larger clone; a read error is likely, and the protein shown is the DNA's own translation. The genes are TRDV1 and TRDJ1, with TRDD3 matching 8 bases. This CDR3 is built from 23 residues. Per germline, CDR1 TSWWSYY and CDR2 QGS. The CDR3 is CALGELFSKDRMGDPPYTDRLIF. As DNA, the CDR3 is TGTGCTCTTGGGGAACTATTTTCTAAGGATCGGATGGGGGATCCGCCTTACACCGATAGACTCATCTTT.

About this clone: TCRdb's protein, taken from a much larger clone, differs from this DNA's translation at residue 16, likely owing to a read error; the protein displayed comes from the DNA. No J gene call was made, and the V gene is TRDV1; the DNA was not used to check the table's D call, TRDD3. Germline CDR1 and CDR2: TSWWSYY and QGS. The CDR3 consists of 18 residues. The CDR3 nucleotides are TGTGCTCTTGGGGAACAACTACGATGGGGATCGTACACCGATAAACCCATCTTT. Protein: CALGEQLRWGSYTDKPIF.

A remark on this clone: The TCRdb protein, from a much larger clone, departs from this DNA's translation at residue 20, likely by read error; the protein shown derives from the DNA. J is TRDJ1 and V is TRDV1; 13 bases are a match to TRDD3. TCRdb records no J gene; here it was assigned by comparing the DNA to germline. Germline lookup yields CDR1 TSWWSYY and CDR2 QGS. The CDR3 is made up of 25 amino acids. The trim removed 5 bases at V and 3 bases at J, leaving 33 bases unmatched. In DNA form, the CDR3 reads TGTGCTCTTGGGCATACTAACAGTCTCCAGTACTGGGGGATACGGACGGACGTTTACGCCGATAAACTCATCTTT. Translation gives CALGHTNSLQYWGIRTDVYADKLIF.

On this clone: The TCRdb protein, from a much larger clone, departs from this DNA's translation at residue 14, likely by read error; the protein shown derives from the DNA. This chain connects TRDV1 to TRDJ1; 9 positions match TRDD2. The J gene, left out of TCRdb, was set here by checking the DNA against germline. Germline V gene lookup returns CDR1 TSWWSYY and CDR2 QGS. The CDR3 consists of 23 residues. V was pared by 1 base and J by 0 bases, with 24 bases of the junction left unmatched. The CDR3 reads CALGERGPSYTPWHDSYTDKLIF. The DNA of the CDR3 is TGTGCTCTTGGGGAACGGGGGCCTTCCTACACCCCATGGCACGATTCGTACACCGATAAACTCATCTTT.

V gene TRDV1 combines with J gene TRDJ1; 12 bases agree with TRDD3. In the absence of a J gene in TCRdb, the DNA was matched to germline to assign it here. This CDR3 spans 27 amino acids. Germline CDR1 is TSWWSYY and CDR2 is QGS. Trimming at V came to 0 bases and at J to 0 bases, leaving 32 bases not matched to a gene. CDR3 sequence reads: CALGELSYNVLLGDTSSLLNYTDKLIF. In nucleotides, the CDR3 is TGTGCTCTTGGGGAACTAAGCTACAACGTCTTACTGGGGGATACTTCTTCTCTTCTCAACTACACCGATAAACTCATCTTT.

This clone has at least ten counts. One base away lies a much larger clone, so this may be a sequencing read error. This specimen includes other DNA sequences encoding the same CDR3. This sequence joins TRDV1 and TRDJ1, with 9 bases fitting TRDD3. Since TCRdb gives no J gene, matching the DNA to germline was used here to assign it. CDR1 TSWWSYY and CDR2 QGS come from the germline V gene. The CDR3 is 17 residues long. The CDR3 DNA follows: TGTGCTCTCGGGGAGGGAGCCTTCTTACGCTGGGGGATTAAACTCATCTTT. It specifies CALGEGAFLRWGIKLIF.

With respect to this clone: TCRdb's listed protein matches a much larger clone and diverges from this DNA's translation at residue 13, likely through a read error; the protein shown comes from the DNA. The rearrangement links TRDV1 to TRDJ1; D possibly corresponds to TRDD2 (6 bases). Matching the DNA to germline supplied the J gene, which TCRdb does not give. V dropped 4 bases and J dropped 0 bases, with 30 bases sitting between them. Germline values: CDR1 TSWWSYY, CDR2 QGS. The CDR3 is made up of 21 amino acids. CDR3 in DNA: TGTGCTCTTGGGGGGAGAGGCCTTCCCTCCACAATCTGGGAGCACACCGATAAACTCATCTTT. Residues: CALGGRGLPSTIWEHTDKLIF.

This clone was observed a few times. TCRdb records a much larger clone's protein for this DNA, with a difference at residue 7 that likely arises from a read error; the protein given is the translation of the DNA. This chain links TRDV1 with TRDJ1; unclear D gene. CDR3 length: 12 amino acids. Per the germline V gene, CDR1 is TSWWSYY and CDR2 is QGS. Trimming pared 6 bases from V and 7 bases from J, leaving 12 bases between. The CDR3 loop is CALGVPAGKLIF. CDR3 sequence (DNA): TGTGCTCTTGGAGTGCCTGCTGGTAAACTCATCTTT.